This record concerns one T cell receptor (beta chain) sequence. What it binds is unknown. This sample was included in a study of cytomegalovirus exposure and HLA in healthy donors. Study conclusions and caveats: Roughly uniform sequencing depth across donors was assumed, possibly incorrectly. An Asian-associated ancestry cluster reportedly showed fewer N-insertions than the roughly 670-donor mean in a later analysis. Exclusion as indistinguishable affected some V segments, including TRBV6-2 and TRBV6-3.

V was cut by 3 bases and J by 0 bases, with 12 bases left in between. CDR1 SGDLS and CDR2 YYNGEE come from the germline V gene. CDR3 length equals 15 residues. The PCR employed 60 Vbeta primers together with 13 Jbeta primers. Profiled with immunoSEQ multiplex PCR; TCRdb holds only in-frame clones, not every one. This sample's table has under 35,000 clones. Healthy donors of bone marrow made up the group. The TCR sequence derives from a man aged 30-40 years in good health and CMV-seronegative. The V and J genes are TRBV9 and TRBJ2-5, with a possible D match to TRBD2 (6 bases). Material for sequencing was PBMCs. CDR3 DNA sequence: TGTGCCAGCAGCGCCCAAGCGGGTTACCAAGAGACCCAGTACTTC. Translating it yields CASSAQAGYQETQYF.